A selection of T cell receptor beta chains follows, all from one sample in a study of blood T cell repertoires in COVID-19. TCRdb's copy holds only in-frame clones and misses some; the assay was immunoSEQ multiplex PCR. The table records 330,000 or so clones, about 91% of them present only once. The sample consisted of peripheral blood. Receptor source: a young man with COVID-19, enrolled during active disease. Each CDR3 is given with its conserved first and last residue. The D gene is left open where the match is weak. Size is omitted from some rows. Given values are once, few, many or a class for expanded clones.

TRBJ1-1,once,TRBV2,.,TGTGCCAGCAACTCGCGGGAACGAGGAGGTGAAGCTTTCTTT,CASNSRERGGEAFF
TRBJ2-2,.,TRBV5-1,.,TGCGCCAGCAGCTTGTGGCAGGGGAACGGGGAGCTGTTTTTT,CASSLWQGNGELFF
TRBJ1-1,.,TRBV28,.,TGTGCCAGCAGTTTACCAGGGAGGGCGAACACTGAAGCTTTCTTT,CASSLPGRANTEAFF
TRBJ1-4,.,TRBV4-1,.,TGCGCCAGCAGCCAAGACAGGGGTCCTAATGAAAAACTGTTTTTT,CASSQDRGPNEKLFF
TRBJ2-7,.,TRBV7-9,TRBD2,TGTGCCAGCACCCCGCCGGGGGGAATAAGCTCCTACGAGCAGTACTTC,CASTPPGGISSYEQYF
TRBJ1-2,.,TRBV25-1,.,TGTGCCAGCAGTGAAAATCGGGATAACTATGGCTACACCTTC,CASSENRDNYGYTF
TRBJ1-3,.,TRBV4-3,.,TGCGCCAGCAGCCAGGACTTGCCCAGTCTCTCTGGAAACACCATATATTTT,CASSQDLPSLSGNTIYF
TRBJ1-1,.,TRBV6-1,.,TGTGCCAGCAGTGAAAGGCAGGAGAACACTGAAGCTTTCTTT,CASSERQENTEAFF
TRBJ2-3,.,TRBV24-1,.,TGTGCCACCGCGGGGCGGGGTCTAGCAGATACGCAGTATTTT,CATAGRGLADTQYF
TRBJ2-3,.,TRBV28,.,TGTGCCAGCAGTTCAATCTATCGCGTAGGGAGAGGGCCCCGCAGCACAGATACGCAGTATTTT,CASSSIYRVGRGPRSTDTQYF
TRBJ1-1,.,TRBV2,.,TGTGCCAGGCGACAGCAGCTGAACACTGAAGCTTTCTTT,CARRQQLNTEAFF
TRBJ1-2,.,TRBV12-3/TRBV12-4,TRBD1,TGTGCCAGCACCCTCGGACAGGGGGGTGGCTACACCTTC,CASTLGQGGGYTF
TRBJ1-5,.,TRBV2,.,TGTGCCAGCAGTGAATTCCACACGGGGGGTAGCAATCAGCCCCAGCATTTT,CASSEFHTGGSNQPQHF
TRBJ1-5,.,TRBV14,.,TGTGCCAGCAGCCAAGAAGGGGATTATAGCAATCAGCCCCAGCATTTT,CASSQEGDYSNQPQHF
TRBJ1-5,few,TRBV13,.,TGTGCCAGCAGCCCCGGACACCTTAATCAGCCCCAGCATTTT,CASSPGHLNQPQHF
TRBJ2-2,once,TRBV2,TRBD2,TGTGCCAGCAGTCCTCCCCAAGCGGGAGACACCGGGGAGCTGTTTTTT,CASSPPQAGDTGELFF
TRBJ2-2,.,TRBV10-2,.,TGCGCCAGCAGCAAGGACAGCTACACCGGGGAGCTGTTTTTT,CASSKDSYTGELFF
TRBJ2-7,once,TRBV7-2,TRBD1,TGTGCCAGCAGCTACACCGGGACAGCATCCTACGAGCAGTACTTC,CASSYTGTASYEQYF
TRBJ2-3,.,TRBV7-6,.,TGTGCCAGCAGCTTAGTGGAGCGAGTAATCGGGGTCCCCACAGATACGCAGTATTTT,CASSLVERVIGVPTDTQYF
TRBJ1-1,few,TRBV6-5,TRBD1,TGTGCCAGCAGCGGACAGGGGAACACTGAAGCTTTCTTT,CASSGQGNTEAFF
TRBJ2-7,once,TRBV4-3,.,TGCGCCAGCAGCCAATCCCCTACTAGCTACGAGCAGTACTTC,CASSQSPTSYEQYF
TRBJ2-3,.,TRBV3-1/TRBV3-2,TRBD2,TGTGCCAGCAGCACGGGCCTAGCGGAGATTAGCACAGATACGCAGTATTTT,CASSTGLAEISTDTQYF
TRBJ2-1,.,TRBV18,TRBD2,TGTGCCAGCTCAGCCATAGCGGGAGGGAACTACAATGAGCAGTTCTTC,CASSAIAGGNYNEQFF
TRBJ2-2,.,TRBV18,.,TGTGCCAGCTCGCCGGCCCACGGAGGGACCGGGGAGCTGTTTTTT,CASSPAHGGTGELFF
TRBJ2-5,.,TRBV18,.,TGTGCCAGCTCAGACCTGTTGGAGGAGACCCAGTACTTC,CASSDLLEETQYF
TRBJ2-4,.,TRBV19,TRBD1,TGTGCCAGTAGTACCTTCACCGGGACAGGCAAAAAAAACATTCAGTACTTC,CASSTFTGTGKKNIQYF
TRBJ2-7,few,TRBV23-1,.,TGCGCCAGCAGTCAATCGAGGGTAGGGAGACGTCGAACCTACGAGCAGTACTTC,CASSQSRVGRRRTYEQYF
TRBJ2-1,.,TRBV24-1,.,TGTGCCACCAGTGACCCTAATCCCAGGACCGGGAGCTACAATGAGCAGTTCTTC,CATSDPNPRTGSYNEQFF
TRBJ2-3,.,TRBV6-6,TRBD2,TGTGCCAGCAGTTACCTTGCGGGGGGGACAGATACGCAGTATTTT,CASSYLAGGTDTQYF
TRBJ2-7,.,TRBV7-9,TRBD1,TGTGCCAGCAGCTCTAAAAGACAGCCGGGACAGGGGGCATCCGAGCAGTACTTC,CASSSKRQPGQGASEQYF
TRBJ2-7,.,TRBV5-1,TRBD2,TGCGCCAGCAGCTCCAGAGCGGGGGGCGTCTACGAGCAGTACTTC,CASSSRAGGVYEQYF
TRBJ2-7,.,TRBV20-1,.,TGCAGTGCTAGTCGGGACAACTCCTACGAGCAGTACTTC,CSASRDNSYEQYF
TRBJ2-1,.,TRBV6-4,.,TGTGCCAGCAGTGACCGCGGCCTACACCTAAATGAGCAGTTCTTC,CASSDRGLHLNEQFF
TRBJ1-5,.,TRBV7-8,TRBD1,TGTGCCAGCAGCTCCCATCGGGGACAGGGCTATCAGCCCCAGCATTTT,CASSSHRGQGYQPQHF
TRBJ2-1,.,TRBV7-2,.,TGTGCCAGCAGCTTATTGTCGGGCTCCTACAATGAGCAGTTCTTC,CASSLLSGSYNEQFF
TRBJ2-4,few,TRBV5-4,.,TGTGCCAGCAGCCCTGACTCAGACAAAAACATTCAGTACTTC,CASSPDSDKNIQYF
TRBJ2-5,.,TRBV9,TRBD2,TGTGCCAGCAGCCCTAGCGGGAGGACTGAGACCCAGTACTTC,CASSPSGRTETQYF
TRBJ1-5,once,TRBV7-9,TRBD1,TGTGCCAGCACCAGGGACAGTTATCAGCCCCAGCATTTT,CASTRDSYQPQHF
TRBJ2-3,.,TRBV1,.,TGCACCAGCAGCCACCGGGACAGACTCACAGATACGCAGTATTTT,CTSSHRDRLTDTQYF
TRBJ1-6,.,TRBV18,.,TGTGCCAGCTCACCAGAGTCCTATAATTCACCCCTCCACTTT,CASSPESYNSPLHF
TRBJ2-2,.,TRBV28,.,TGTGCCAGCAGTTTAGGAGGGTTGAACACCGGGGAGCTGTTTTTT,CASSLGGLNTGELFF
TRBJ2-3,.,TRBV4-3,TRBD2,TGCGCCAGCAGCCAAGATCCGGGACTAGTAACAGATACGCAGTATTTT,CASSQDPGLVTDTQYF
TRBJ1-2,.,TRBV5-6,TRBD1,TGTGCCAGCAGCTTGCCGGGACAGAACTATGGCTACACCTTC,CASSLPGQNYGYTF
TRBJ2-1,.,TRBV28,.,TGTGCCAGCAACCGGGACACCTACTACAATGAGCAGTTCTTC,CASNRDTYYNEQFF
TRBJ2-7,.,TRBV7-2,TRBD2,TGTGCCAGCAGCTCCTCGGGACTAGCGGGGGACCCCTACGAGCAGTACTTC,CASSSSGLAGDPYEQYF
TRBJ2-3,.,TRBV19,TRBD1,TGTGCCAGTAGACGGACAGGGAGCACAGATACGCAGTATTTT,CASRRTGSTDTQYF